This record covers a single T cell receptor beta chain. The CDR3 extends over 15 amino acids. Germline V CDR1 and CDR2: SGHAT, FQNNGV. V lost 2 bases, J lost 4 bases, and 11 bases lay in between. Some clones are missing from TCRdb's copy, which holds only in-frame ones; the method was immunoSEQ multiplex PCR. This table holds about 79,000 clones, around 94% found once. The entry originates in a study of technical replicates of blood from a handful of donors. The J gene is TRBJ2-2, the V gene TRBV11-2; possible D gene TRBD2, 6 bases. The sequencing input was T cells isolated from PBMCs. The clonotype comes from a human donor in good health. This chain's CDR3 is CASSLRSAGTGELFF. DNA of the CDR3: TGTGCCAGCAGCTTAAGGTCAGCGGGCACCGGGGAGCTGTTTTTT.